One and the same sample provided the 20 T cell receptor beta chains below, sequenced in a study of T-cell reconstitution after alpha-beta-depleted transplantation in children (dated by TCRdb to 2016 to 2017). The sample's treatment or condition, from its label and the paper: allogeneic hematopoietic cell transplantation with graft depleted of TCRalphabeta T cells and CD19 B cells. Library construction relied on PCR. Reads for this sample came from an Illumina HiSeq 2500. TCR library preparation used molecular barcoding, with unique molecular identifiers applied to normalize quantification of the TCRbeta repertoire. TCRdb's own reprocessing of the public reads used fastp at Q25 and MiXCR and kept productive beta chains. Identical CDR3 proteins give one entry, which carries the most common genes and DNA. The sample has roughly 670,000 distinct CDR3 sequences on record, roughly 14% of them singletons. The ten largest make up around 0.79% of the sample.

The starting material was PBMCs, obtained before TCRalphabeta/CD19-depleted stem cell transplant. The receptor set was obtained from a girl aged 2-10 years with congenital amegakaryocytic thrombocytopenia, due to receive a stem cell transplant.

CDR3 DNA: TGTGCCACCAGTCCCCAAGGCAGGGCCCAAGAGACCCAGTACTTC. It is translated as CATSPQGRAQETQYF. J is TRBJ2-5 and V is TRBV24-1; TRBD1 is a possible D gene (5 bases). CDR3 length: 15 amino acids. Between the trimmed V and J ends, which lost 6 bases and 1 base, there was a span of 14 bases. The germline CDR1 and CDR2 sequences are KGHDR and SFDVKD.

This clonotype was seen more than once but under ten times. This chain connects TRBV7-2 to TRBJ2-2, with D uncertain. Trimming left V 5 bases short and J 6 bases short, with 10 bases between. The germline CDR1 and CDR2 sequences are SGHTA and FQGNSA. The CDR3 is made up of 13 amino acids. CDR3 in DNA: TGTGCCAGCAGCACCTGGGTGTCCGGGGAGCTGTTTTTT. Its translation is CASSTWVSGELFF.

This clonotype was counted at least ten times. The chain links TRBV5-1 to TRBJ1-2; D call uncertain. CDR1 and CDR2 (germline): SGHRS, YFSETQ. The CDR3 extends over 13 amino acids. Trimming pared 1 base from V and 6 bases from J, leaving 10 bases between. CDR3 region: CASSLMATDGYTF. The CDR3 DNA reads as TGCGCCAGCAGCTTGATGGCTACCGATGGCTACACCTTC.

This clonotype was observed many times. The rearrangement links TRBV28 to TRBJ2-7; D is possibly TRBD1 or TRBD2 (5 bases each). Germline CDR1 reads MDHEN; CDR2 reads SYDVKM. The CDR3 loop spans 13 amino acids. V lost 2 bases and J lost 6, with 11 bases in between. CDR3 region: CASSLGGIIEQYF. Here the CDR3 DNA reads TGTGCCAGCAGTTTAGGGGGTATCATCGAGCAGTACTTC.

J is TRBJ2-3 and V is TRBV7-8; TRBD2 is a possible D gene (5 bases). CDR3 length: 12 amino acids. Between the trimmed V and J ends, which lost 5 bases and 6 bases, there was a span of 9 bases. The germline V gene encodes CDR1 SGHVS and CDR2 FQNEAQ. The CDR3 DNA is TGTGCCAGCAGCGATGGGGAGGATACGCAGTATTTT. Translated, it gives CASSDGEDTQYF.

This clonotype was recorded a few times. The chain links TRBV5-1 to TRBJ1-2; D unresolved. The CDR3 is 14 residues long. Germline CDR1 SGHRS, CDR2 YFSETQ. Trimming took off 0 bases at V and 4 bases at J, with 10 bases between the two ends. This CDR3 is CASSLEGPVYGYTF. The CDR3 DNA reads as TGCGCCAGCAGCTTGGAGGGCCCCGTCTATGGCTACACCTTC.

This chain uses TRBV9 with TRBJ2-1; 9 nucleotides align to TRBD2. From germline, CDR1 is SGDLS and CDR2 YYNGEE. V gave up 4 bases and J gave up 4 bases; unmatched junction bases: 9. The CDR3 spans 16 residues. The CDR3 loop reads CASSPSLAGSYNEQFF. CDR3 in DNA: TGTGCCAGCAGCCCCTCCCTAGCGGGAAGTTACAATGAGCAGTTCTTC.

This clonotype came up a few times. CDR3 region: CASSMLLAESTDTQYF. The CDR3 DNA sequence: TGTGCCAGTAGTATGTTGCTAGCGGAGAGCACAGATACGCAGTATTTT. The chain carries TRBV19 and TRBJ2-3, with 7 bases aligning to TRBD2. With 3 bases clipped from V and 0 bases from J, the junction kept 6 bases outside the gene matches. The CDR3 sequence is 16 residues long. From germline, CDR1 is LNHDA and CDR2 SQIVND (reference sequence).

The chain couples TRBV7-2 to TRBJ1-2; D gene unclear. The CDR3 consists of 12 residues. Per the germline V gene, CDR1 is SGHTA and CDR2 is FQGNSA. V gave up 4 bases and J gave up 8 bases, with 11 bases separating them. The DNA for the CDR3 is TGTGCCAGCAGCTCCCTTGGGCGCGGCTACACCTTC. It is translated as CASSSLGRGYTF.

The chain links TRBV20-1 to TRBJ2-5, with 10 bases lining up with TRBD2. This CDR3 has 14 residues. V lost 5 bases to trimming and J lost 5 bases; unmatched junction nucleotides: 8. Per the germline V gene, CDR1 is DFQATT and CDR2 is SNEGSKA (reference sequence). The CDR3 spells CSAGLAGEGETQYF. CDR3 coding DNA: TGCAGTGCTGGGCTAGCGGGAGAGGGGGAGACCCAGTACTTC.

This clonotype was counted ten times or more. This sequence joins TRBV24-1 and TRBJ2-1; TRBD1 matches at 10 bases. Germline lookup yields CDR1 KGHDR and CDR2 SFDVKD. This CDR3 region has 16 residues. The J segment lost 2 bases and the V segment lost 4 bases, leaving 4 bases of the junction unmatched. CDR3 bases: TGTGCCACCAGTGACCCCGGGACAGGGGCCTACAATGAGCAGTTCTTC. Protein: CATSDPGTGAYNEQFF.

The chain recombines TRBV10-3 with TRBJ1-5; 7 bases are a match to TRBD1. Germline CDR1 ENHRY, CDR2 SYGVKD. V gave up 0 bases and J gave up 4 bases; unmatched junction bases: 9. The CDR3 sequence is 17 residues long. In nucleotides, the CDR3 is TGTGCCATCAGTGAGTCAAGGACAGGAGGGGGGAATCAGCCCCAGCATTTT. Protein: CAISESRTGGGNQPQHF.

This clonotype was seen repeatedly, ten times or more. The V and J genes are TRBV20-1 and TRBJ2-4, with D perhaps assigned TRBD1 or TRBD2 (5 bases each). V lost 0 bases to trimming and J lost 2 bases, with 23 bases between them. The CDR3 is 19 residues long. The V gene's germline CDR1 is DFQATT and CDR2 SNEGSKA (reference sequence). The CDR3 sequence is CSARDRSRGDPMSKNIQYF. CDR3 DNA: TGCAGTGCTAGAGATCGGAGCCGTGGGGACCCGATGTCCAAAAACATTCAGTACTTC.

This chain joins TRBV20-1 and TRBJ2-1; 10 bases fit TRBD2. The CDR3 covers 13 residues. Germline trimming cut 5 bases from V and 7 bases from J; bases unmatched to any gene: 5. CDR1 and CDR2 from the germline V gene are DFQATT and SNEGSKA (reference sequence). The CDR3 DNA follows: TGCAGTGCTCTCACTAGCGGGGAGAATGAGCAGTTCTTC. Its protein product is CSALTSGENEQFF.

This clonotype was recorded a few times. The rearrangement joins TRBV28 to TRBJ2-5, with TRBD2 identical over 7 bases. Losses at the gene ends were 6 bases for V and 7 bases for J; bases not matched to a gene: 8. There are 13 residues in the CDR3. The germline V gene has CDR1 MDHEN and CDR2 SYDVKM. CDR3 DNA sequence: TGTGCCAGCAGACCGGGGAGGGAGGCGACCCAGTACTTC. It translates to CASRPGREATQYF. The complete variable domain, with remaining parts taken from reference TRBV28 and TRBJ2-5, reads DVKVTQSSRYLVKRTGEKVFLECVQDMDHENMFWYRQDPGLGLRLIYFSYDVKMKEKGDIPEGYSVSREKKERFSLILESASTNQTSMYLCASRPGREATQYFGPGTRLLVL.

This clonotype was counted many times. V gene TRBV29-1 combines with J gene TRBJ1-1, with 7 positions matching TRBD1. Germline assignment: CDR1 SQVTM and CDR2 ANQGSEA. V dropped 8 bases and J dropped 6; count of bases not matched to a gene: 6. The CDR3 is 11 amino acids. CDR3 coding DNA: TGCAGCTATGACAGGGTCGCTGAAGCTTTCTTT. Protein sequence: CSYDRVAEAFF. Full variable domain (outside the CDR3, taken from reference TRBV29-1 and TRBJ1-1): SAVISQKPSRDICQRGTSLTIQCQVDSQVTMMFWYRQQPGQSLTLIATANQGSEATYESGFVIDKFPISRPNLTFSTLTVSNMSPEDSSIYLCSYDRVAEAFFGQGTRLTVV.

This clonotype was seen only a few times. The chain recombines TRBV3-1 with TRBJ1-1, with D tentatively TRBD1 (5 bases). Germline CDR1 reads LGHDT; CDR2 reads YNNKEL (reference sequence). Trimming removed 6 bases at V and 10 bases at J, with 12 bases between. The CDR3 extends over 11 amino acids. In DNA, the CDR3 is TGTGCCAGCAGTTCAACGGGGCTAGCTTTCTTT. It codes for CASSSTGLAFF.

This chain connects TRBV3-1 to TRBJ2-6, with 7 bases identical to TRBD1. CDR3 length: 19 amino acids. Germline V lookup: CDR1 LGHDT, CDR2 YNNKEL (reference sequence). Unmatched junction bases numbered 16, after V lost 8 bases and J lost 0 bases. The CDR3 region has the DNA TGTGCCAGCTCCCAGGACCCGGGACAGACGTACTCTGGGGCCAACGTCCTGACTTTC. The encoded protein is CASSQDPGQTYSGANVLTF.

This clonotype showed up just a few times. The rearrangement links TRBV11-3 to TRBJ2-1; 8 bases line up with TRBD2. CDR1 and CDR2 from the germline V gene are SGHNT and YENEEA. The CDR3 is 15 amino acids. J gave up 5 bases and V 5 bases, and 8 bases lay outside the gene matches. CDR3 amino acids: CASSRLAGHNNEQFF. As DNA, the CDR3 is TGTGCCAGCAGCCGCCTAGCGGGCCATAACAATGAGCAGTTCTTC.

This clonotype was seen repeatedly, ten times or more. The chain links TRBV28 to TRBJ2-1, with D possibly being TRBD2 (6 bases). CDR1 is MDHEN and CDR2 is SYDVKM in the germline V gene. This CDR3 region has 15 residues. Trimming took off 6 bases at V and 4 bases at J, with 16 bases between the two ends. The CDR3 is CASRYYEAGYNEQFF. The CDR3, as DNA: TGTGCCAGCAGATACTACGAGGCGGGGTACAATGAGCAGTTCTTC.